The clone carrying this T cell receptor (beta chain) came up once. Other nucleotide sequences in the sample specify the same CDR3. The data belong to a study of OX40 agonist ivuxolimab in advanced cancers. Study-wide background: While on treatment, patients had intravenous ivuxolimab at 0.01 to 10 mg/kg every 2 weeks. Three partial responders included one hepatocellular carcinoma patient and two cutaneous melanoma patients.

The table came from immunoSEQ multiplex PCR; TCRdb's copy has only in-frame clones and leaves some out. Among 90,000 to 150,000 clones listed, approximately 92% were seen once. Prior autoimmune disease or systemic immunosuppression barred patients. Samples of blood were obtained at baseline, on cycle 4 day 1, and on cycle 7 day 1. CDR1 MGHDK and CDR2 SYGVNS come from the germline V gene. Trimming shortened V by 5 bases and J by 3 bases, and 10 bases separated the two germline ends. The length of the CDR3 is 13 residues. The sample was CD4+ or CD8+ T cells sorted from blood, taken in a trial of the OX40 agonist ivuxolimab. The rearrangement uses TRBV25-1 and TRBJ1-1; D unclear. This sequence was found in an adult with an advanced solid tumor such as melanoma, head and neck, liver or kidney cancer. CDR3 DNA sequence: TGTGCCAGCAGTCCGGGATCGTACACTGAAGCTTTCTTT. This gives the protein CASSPGSYTEAFF.